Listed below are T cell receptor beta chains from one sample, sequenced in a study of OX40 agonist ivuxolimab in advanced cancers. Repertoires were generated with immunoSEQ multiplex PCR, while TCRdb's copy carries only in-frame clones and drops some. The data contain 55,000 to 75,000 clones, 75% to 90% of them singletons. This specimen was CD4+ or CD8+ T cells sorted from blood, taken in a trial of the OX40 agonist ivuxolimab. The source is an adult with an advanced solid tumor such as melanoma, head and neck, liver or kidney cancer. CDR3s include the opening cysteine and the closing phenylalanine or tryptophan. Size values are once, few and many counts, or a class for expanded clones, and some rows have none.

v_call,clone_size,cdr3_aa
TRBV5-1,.,CASSLVSNNEQFF
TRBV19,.,CASSTSQLNTEAFF
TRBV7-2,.,CASSFSGGELFF
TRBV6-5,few,CASSYLGQGTDEQYF
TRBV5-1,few,CASSLTREQFF
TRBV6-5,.,CASSWGLNTEAFF
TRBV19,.,CASSIISQPQHF
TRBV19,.,CASRAVSNTGELFF
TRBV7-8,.,CASSLAGVWNEQFF
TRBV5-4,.,CASSSSGGLAKNIQYF
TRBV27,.,CASSLGVARPGELFF
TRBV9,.,CASSPGVENTIYF
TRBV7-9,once,CASRSTGVTEAFF
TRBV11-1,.,CASSLERDIYNEQFF
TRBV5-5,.,CASRHSGTVNYGYTF
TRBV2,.,CASNPQGGNQPQHF
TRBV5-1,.,CASYQKPAQETQYF
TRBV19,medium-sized,CASRGGQGAYGNQPQHF
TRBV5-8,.,CASSLGQRYGYTF
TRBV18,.,CASSPPGRPYEQYF
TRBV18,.,CASSPGRDQPQHF
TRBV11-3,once,CASSSTWVGSPLHF
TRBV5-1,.,CASSRTKARQGVAEQFF
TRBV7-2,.,CASSVQGMNTEAFF
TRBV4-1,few,CASSQEEGRPLAKGAFEQYF
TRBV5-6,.,CASSRISGQGNQPQHF
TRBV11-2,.,CASSSGPEYFYEQYF
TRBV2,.,CASRELAGVSDTQYF
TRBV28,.,CASSGMGAGSPLHF
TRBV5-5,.,CASSLAPGTGDEQYF
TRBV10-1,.,CASSPGRSYNEQFF
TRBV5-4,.,CASSLASGSREQYF